This TCR beta chain was sequenced in a study of Graves' ophthalmopathy and Graves' hyperthyroidism. Study outcomes and limitations: Appearing in blood as well were most expanded thyroid clonotypes above 0.001 frequency. The model achieved under 71% sensitivity and around 72% specificity for ophthalmopathy progression.

The sample holds many counts of this clonotype. Its target is unknown. Ophthalmopathic donors had moderate-to-severe activity, CAS ≥3 and NOSPECS ≥4, with disease that had lasted under 3 months. The V gene lost 1 base and the J gene lost 1 base, with 8 bases spanning the gap. Per germline, CDR1 SGDLS and CDR2 YYNGEE. The CDR3 is made up of 15 amino acids. Amplified TCR beta CDR3 regions were obtained using RNA transcripts as template. The first-round RT-PCR employed HTBI primers together with the Qiagen OneStep RT-PCR kit. A multiplex PCR was then performed as the second round. MiXCR, run by TCRdb on the multiplex PCR reads, gives a single entry per CDR3 protein. The sample lists 170,000 or so distinct CDR3 sequences; roughly 37% were seen once.

The V gene is TRBV9, the J gene TRBJ2-2, with TRBD2 as a possible D gene (5 bases). The sequence was collected from a middle-aged woman with Graves' ophthalmopathy. The sequenced sample consisted of peripheral blood. CDR3 protein: CASSVLAGNTGELFF. CDR3 sequence (DNA): TGTGCCAGCAGCGTACTCGCGGGGAACACCGGGGAGCTGTTTTTT. Looking up the rest from reference TRBV9 and TRBJ2-2 gives the full variable domain: DSGVTQTPKHLITATGQRVTLRCSPRSGDLSVYWYQQSLDQGLQFLIQYYNGEERAKGNILERFSAQQFPDLHSELNLSSLELGDSALYFCASSVLAGNTGELFFGEGSRLTVL.